This TCR beta chain emerged from a study of OX40 agonist ivuxolimab in advanced cancers. As for the study in general: Administration of intravenous ivuxolimab to patients occurred every 2 weeks at 0.01 to 10 mg/kg.

General study findings and limits: Clonal expansion was among the lowest in partial responders at 0.1-3.0 mg/kg, especially CD8+.

This table comes from immunoSEQ multiplex PCR, and its TCRdb copy is limited to in-frame clones, with some not included. This sample has 15,000 to 20,000 clones; roughly two thirds occur once, and the top ten carry 24%. This CDR3 region has 15 residues. The germline V gene has CDR1 SGHAT and CDR2 FQDESV (reference sequence). Trimming removed 3 bases from V and 0 bases from J, with 6 bases in between. Note on this clone: The antigen is unknown.

Source: CD4+ or CD8+ T cells sorted from blood, taken in a trial of the OX40 agonist ivuxolimab. The J gene is TRBJ1-6, the V gene TRBV11-1; D is undetermined. The origin of this receptor is an adult with an advanced solid tumor such as melanoma, head and neck, liver or kidney cancer. CDR3: CASSFGSSYNSPLHF. The CDR3 DNA is TGTGCCAGCAGCTTTGGGAGCTCCTATAATTCACCCCTCCACTTT. The full variable domain, with the rest looked up from reference TRBV11-1 and TRBJ1-6, is EAEVAQSPRYKITEKSQAVAFWCDPISGHATLYWYRQILGQGPELLVQFQDESVVDDSQLPKDRFSAERLKGVDSTLKIQPAELGDSAMYLCASSFGSSYNSPLHFGNGTRLTVT.